Below are 27 T cell receptor beta chains sequenced from a single sample in a study of technical replicates of blood from a handful of donors. The assay was immunoSEQ multiplex PCR, and TCRdb's table has in-frame clones only and misses some. The table shows about 68,000 clones, with nearly 98% occurring only once. The sample consisted of T cells isolated from PBMCs. The source is a human donor in good health.

The V and J genes are TRBV6-1 and TRBJ2-5; no clear D gene. This CDR3 contains 12 residues. V shed 5 bases and J shed 2 bases, with 6 bases lying between them. The germline V gene has CDR1 MNHNS and CDR2 SASEGT. CDR3 nucleotides: TGTGCCAGCAGTAGAGCTCAAGAGACCCAGTACTTC. Amino acids: CASSRAQETQYF.

V gene TRBV5-1 combines with J gene TRBJ2-3; 10 bases match TRBD2. Germline V gene lookup returns CDR1 SGHRS and CDR2 YFSETQ. The CDR3 contains 15 residues. Trimming cost V 0 bases and J 3 bases; bases outside gene matches: 1. The CDR3 nucleotides are TGCGCCAGCAGCTTGGCTAGCGGGAGTACAGATACGCAGTATTTT. Translation: CASSLASGSTDTQYF.

The DNA of the CDR3 is TGCGCCAGCAGCCCGTGGGACAGGACCTACAATGAGCAGTTCTTC. It translates to CASSPWDRTYNEQFF. The chain links TRBV5-1 to TRBJ2-1; 8 nucleotides align to TRBD1. This CDR3 has 15 amino acids. CDR1 SGHRS and CDR2 YFSETQ come from the germline V gene. The ends lost 4 bases at V and 2 bases at J; junction bases unmatched: 5.

This clone was seen only once. The V gene is TRBV2, the J gene TRBJ2-2; 7 bases align to TRBD1. This CDR3 is built from 15 residues. CDR1 and CDR2 (germline): SNHLY, FYNNEI. The V gene end was trimmed by 7 bases and the J gene end by 7 bases; junction bases not matched to a gene: 12. In nucleotides, the CDR3 is TGTGCCAGCACTCAGACAGGGCCGGCGGTCGGGGAGCTGTTTTTT. As protein: CASTQTGPAVGELFF.

The rearrangement links TRBV5-4 to TRBJ1-1; 8 bases are a match to TRBD1. There are 14 residues in the CDR3. From germline, CDR1 is SGHNT and CDR2 YYREEE (reference sequence). Trimming at V came to 3 bases and at J to 5 bases, leaving 6 bases not matched to a gene. CDR3 sequence: CASSSWTGITEAFF. The DNA for the CDR3 is TGTGCCAGCAGCTCCTGGACAGGGATTACTGAAGCTTTCTTT.

This chain connects TRBV6-4 to TRBJ2-7; the match to TRBD2 covers 10 bases. Germline V gene sequence: CDR1 MRHNA, CDR2 SNTAGT. The CDR3 consists of 13 residues. The V segment lost 7 bases and the J segment 3 bases; nucleotides outside the gene matches: 3. CDR3 region: CASTEREGYEQYF. DNA for the CDR3: TGTGCCAGCACGGAGCGGGAGGGCTACGAGCAGTACTTC.

The chain combines TRBV7-9 with TRBJ2-7; TRBD1 is a possible D gene (6 bases). Germline CDR1 SEHNR, CDR2 FQNEAQ (reference sequence). There are 13 residues in the CDR3. V was trimmed by 5 bases and J by 4 bases, leaving 12 bases between them. The CDR3 region has the DNA TGTGCCAGCAGCAGAGGGGGAGAGTACGAGCAGTACTTC. Translating it yields CASSRGGEYEQYF.

The chain employs TRBV7-3 and TRBJ2-1; weak D call: TRBD2 (5 bases). CDR1 and CDR2 (germline): SGHTA, FQGTGA. There are 13 residues in the CDR3. V was cut by 2 bases and J by 9 bases, with 11 bases left in between. CDR3 sequence (DNA): TGTGCCAGCAGCTTAGGTAGCGTAGGTGAGCAGTTCTTC. It codes for CASSLGSVGEQFF.

This sequence joins TRBV19 and TRBJ1-1; D is uncertain. V was pared by 3 bases and J by 9 bases, with 14 bases between. The CDR3 contains 13 residues. The germline V gene has CDR1 LNHDA and CDR2 SQIVND (reference sequence). This CDR3 reads CASSIVPGLQAFF. CDR3 nucleotide sequence: TGTGCCAGTAGTATCGTGCCAGGCCTACAAGCTTTCTTT.

Comment on this clone: At one boundary the junction diverges from the germline segment, which might be a read error. The gene calls are TRBV27 and TRBJ2-2; D perhaps matches TRBD2 (6 bases). This CDR3 spans 11 amino acids. Germline assignment: CDR1 MNHEY and CDR2 SMNVEV (reference sequence). The CDR3 bases are TGTGCCAGCAGATCCCCCACTAGCCCGATTTTT. Translating it yields CASRSPTSPIF.

This rearrangement joins TRBV6-5 to TRBJ2-7, with D unresolved. Germline CDR1 and CDR2: MNHEY and SVGAGI. Trimming cost V 2 bases and J 10 bases, with 6 bases left between them. The CDR3 is 10 amino acids. CDR3 sequence reads: CASSYPIQYF. Written as DNA, the CDR3 is TGTGCCAGCAGTTACCCTATCCAGTACTTC.

The chain has TRBV5-6 and TRBJ1-1; no clear D. Germline V gene lookup returns CDR1 SGHDT and CDR2 YYEEEE. The ends were cut back, 0 bases at V and 1 base at J, with 7 bases in the middle. The CDR3 runs to 14 residues. The CDR3 nucleotides are TGTGCCAGCAGCTTGGGGCGGGGGAACACTGAAGCTTTCTTT. Protein: CASSLGRGNTEAFF. The full variable domain, completed using reference TRBV5-6 and TRBJ1-1, is DAGVTQSPTHLIKTRGQQVTLRCSPKSGHDTVSWYQQALGQGPQFIFQYYEEEERQRGNFPDRFSGHQFPNYSSELNVNALLLGDSALYLCASSLGRGNTEAFFGQGTRLTVV.

The V gene is TRBV4-1, the J gene TRBJ2-7; a possible D gene is TRBD1 (5 bases). Germline V gene data show CDR1 as MGHRA and CDR2 as YSYEKL. V lost 7 bases and J lost 0, with 13 bases in between. The CDR3 is 14 amino acids. The CDR3 reads CASKWNRYSYEQYF. As DNA, the CDR3 is TGCGCCAGCAAGTGGAACAGGTACTCCTACGAGCAGTACTTC.

V usage is TRBV4-1 and J usage is TRBJ1-1; TRBD1 might be the D (5 bases). Germline loops: CDR1 MGHRA, CDR2 YSYEKL. Trimming removed 5 bases from V and 5 bases from J, with 12 bases in between. This CDR3 is built from 13 residues. The CDR3 DNA is TGCGCCAGCAGCTCCCGTGGGGGGACTGAAGCTTTCTTT. As protein: CASSSRGGTEAFF.

The rearrangement uses TRBV18 and TRBJ1-5; TRBD1 aligns across 7 bases. The germline CDR1 and CDR2 sequences are KGHSH and LQKENI. The junction had 7 bases not matched to a gene; V was cut back by 3 bases and J by 2 bases. The CDR3 loop spans 16 amino acids. CDR3 nucleotides: TGTGCCAGCTCACCCGGAACAGGGGTAGGCAATCAGCCCCAGCATTTT. This codes for CASSPGTGVGNQPQHF.

The count of this clone is one. This rearrangement joins TRBV15 to TRBJ1-1; TRBD1 aligns across 7 bases. Germline loops: CDR1 LNHNV, CDR2 YYDKDF (reference sequence). The CDR3 has 14 residues. V lost 6 bases, J lost 1 base, and 5 bases stayed unmatched. The CDR3 protein is CATRPDRENTEAFF. CDR3 nucleotide sequence: TGTGCCACCAGACCAGACAGGGAGAACACTGAAGCTTTCTTT.

This chain joins TRBV28 and TRBJ2-3; TRBD2 is a possible D gene (5 bases). There are 15 residues in the CDR3. Germline lookup yields CDR1 MDHEN and CDR2 SYDVKM. V lost 3 bases, J lost 3 bases, and 13 bases lay in between. The CDR3 sequence: CASSFTAGKTDTQYF. The CDR3 DNA follows: TGTGCCAGCAGTTTTACGGCGGGTAAGACAGATACGCAGTATTTT.

The rearrangement uses TRBV15 and TRBJ1-4, with D unclear. The V gene lost 5 bases and the J gene lost 4 bases, with 11 bases spanning the gap. Germline V gene data show CDR1 as LNHNV and CDR2 as YYDKDF (reference sequence). The CDR3 has 14 residues. The DNA for the CDR3 is TGTGCCACCAGCCGAGGGAGTGGTAATGAAAAACTGTTTTTT. Translation: CATSRGSGNEKLFF.

The V and J genes are TRBV28 and TRBJ2-7; TRBD2 matches 9 bases. Trimming took 6 bases from V and 6 from J; bases not matched to a gene: 9. The germline V gene has CDR1 MDHEN and CDR2 SYDVKM. The CDR3 is 14 amino acids. Here the CDR3 DNA reads TGTGCCAGCAGCCAGGGGACTAGCAGATCCGAGCAGTACTTC. This sequence encodes CASSQGTSRSEQYF.

The chain has TRBV27 and TRBJ1-3, with 8 positions matching TRBD1. Looked up from germline, CDR1 is MNHEY and CDR2 is SMNVEV (reference sequence). CDR3 length: 17 residues. Trimming cost V 5 bases and J 2 bases; bases outside gene matches: 11. The CDR3 DNA reads TGTGCCAGCAGTCCAAGTGGGGGACAGGATGCTGGAAACACCATATATTTT. Residues: CASSPSGGQDAGNTIYF.

This chain joins TRBV28 and TRBJ1-1; perhaps TRBD1 as D (5 bases). V shed 2 bases and J shed 7 bases, with 8 bases lying between them. CDR1 MDHEN and CDR2 SYDVKM come from the germline V gene. This CDR3 region has 12 residues. The CDR3 bases are TGTGCCAGCAGTTTACCGGGGGGTGAAGCTTTCTTT. This gives the protein CASSLPGGEAFF.

On this clone: The DNA is left out, because the CDR3 cannot be placed on it with certainty; the CDR3 is given as TCRdb lists it. V gene TRBV21-1 combines with J gene TRBJ2-3; TRBD1, as called in the table, went unchecked against the DNA. TRBV21-1 represents a pseudogene. The CDR3 numbers 17 amino acids, ends counted. CDR3 sequence reads: CASSIPRVGRGTDTQYF.

V is TRBV9 and J is TRBJ1-4; 7 bases are a match to TRBD1. The V and J ends lost 3 bases and 1 base, in that order; junction bases with no gene match: 6. Per germline, CDR1 SGDLS and CDR2 YYNGEE. The CDR3 is made up of 16 amino acids. The CDR3 sequence: CASSAGQALTNEKLFF. As DNA, the CDR3 is TGTGCCAGCAGCGCCGGACAGGCTCTAACTAATGAAAAACTGTTTTTT.

In its sample, this clone was seen once. The gene calls are TRBV7-6 and TRBJ2-1; no firm D call. The V end lost 5 bases, the J end lost 0 bases, and 11 bases lay between the germline ends. The CDR3 contains 15 residues. Per germline, CDR1 SGHVS and CDR2 FNYEAQ. CDR3 in amino acids: CASSLDGRSYNEQFF. The CDR3 DNA reads as TGTGCCAGCAGCCTGGATGGGCGCTCCTACAATGAGCAGTTCTTC. The full variable domain, in which reference TRBV7-6 and TRBJ2-1 provide the parts outside the CDR3, is GAGVSQSPRYKVTKRGQDVALRCDPISGHVSLYWYRQALGQGPEFLTYFNYEAQQDKSGLPNDRFSAERPEGSISTLTIQRTEQRDSAMYRCASSLDGRSYNEQFFGPGTRLTVL.

This chain uses TRBV7-8 with TRBJ1-2; possible D gene TRBD1, 6 bases. With 1 base removed from V and 8 bases from J, the gap between germline ends came to 23 bases. Per the germline V gene, CDR1 is SGHVS and CDR2 is FQNEAQ. The CDR3 spans 17 residues. The CDR3 nucleotides are TGTGCCAGCAGCTTAGAGGCAGGAAACCCCTACCAGGGGGGCTACACCTTC. The encoded protein is CASSLEAGNPYQGGYTF.

This clone showed up just once. The genes are TRBV4-1 and TRBJ2-7; TRBD1 matches at 7 bases. V lost 2 bases, J lost 7 bases, and 5 bases stayed unmatched. The germline CDR1 and CDR2 sequences are MGHRA and YSYEKL. This CDR3 comprises 13 residues. CDR3 residues: CASSQRQGTEQYF. The CDR3 DNA reads TGCGCCAGCAGCCAACGACAGGGCACGGAGCAGTACTTC.

The CDR3, as DNA: TGTGCCAGCAGCCCATTTCCAGATGGAAACACCATATATTTT. This codes for CASSPFPDGNTIYF. The V call is TRBV6-5, the J call TRBJ1-3; D is ambiguous. Germline CDR1 reads MNHEY; CDR2 reads SVGAGI. The CDR3 contains 14 residues. V was pared by 6 bases and J by 3 bases, with 12 bases between.